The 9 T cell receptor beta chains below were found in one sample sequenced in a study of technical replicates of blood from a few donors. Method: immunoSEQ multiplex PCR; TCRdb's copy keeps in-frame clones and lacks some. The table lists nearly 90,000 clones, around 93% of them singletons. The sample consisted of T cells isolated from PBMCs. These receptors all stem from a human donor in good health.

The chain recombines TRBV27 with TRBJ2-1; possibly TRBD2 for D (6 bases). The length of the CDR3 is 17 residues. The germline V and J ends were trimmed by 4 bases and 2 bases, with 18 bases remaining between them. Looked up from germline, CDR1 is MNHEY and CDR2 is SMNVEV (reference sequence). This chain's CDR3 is CASSWNLARPTYNEQFF. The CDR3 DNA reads TGTGCCAGCAGTTGGAATCTAGCGCGACCAACCTACAATGAGCAGTTCTTC.

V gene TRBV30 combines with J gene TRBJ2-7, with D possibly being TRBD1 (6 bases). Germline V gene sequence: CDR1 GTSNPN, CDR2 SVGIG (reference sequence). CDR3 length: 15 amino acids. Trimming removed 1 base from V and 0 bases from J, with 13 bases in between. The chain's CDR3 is CAWSGIRDTSYEQYF. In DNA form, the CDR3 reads TGTGCCTGGAGTGGTATACGGGACACCTCCTACGAGCAGTACTTC. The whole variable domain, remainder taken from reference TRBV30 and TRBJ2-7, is SQTIHQWPATLVQPVGSPLSLECTVEGTSNPNLYWYRQAAGRGLQLLFYSVGIGQISSEVPQNLSASRPQDRQFILSSKKLLLSDSGFYLCAWSGIRDTSYEQYFGPGTRLTVT.

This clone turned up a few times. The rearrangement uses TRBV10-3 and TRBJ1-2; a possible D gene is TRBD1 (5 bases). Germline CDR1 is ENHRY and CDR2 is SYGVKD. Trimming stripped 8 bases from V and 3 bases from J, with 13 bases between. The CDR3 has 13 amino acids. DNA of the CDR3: TGTGCCATCCTCGACAGCTCGGACTATGGCTACACCTTC. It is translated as CAILDSSDYGYTF.

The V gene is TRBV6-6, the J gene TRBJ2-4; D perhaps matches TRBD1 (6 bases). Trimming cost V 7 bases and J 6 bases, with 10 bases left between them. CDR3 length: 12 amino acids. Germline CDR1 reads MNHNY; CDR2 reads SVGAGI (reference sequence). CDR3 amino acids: CASTGHRNIQYF. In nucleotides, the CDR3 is TGTGCCAGCACGGGACACCGAAACATTCAGTACTTC.

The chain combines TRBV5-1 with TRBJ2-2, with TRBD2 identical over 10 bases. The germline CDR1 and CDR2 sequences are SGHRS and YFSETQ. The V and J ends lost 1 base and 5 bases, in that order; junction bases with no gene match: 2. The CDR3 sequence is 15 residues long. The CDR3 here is CASSLTSGTTGELFF. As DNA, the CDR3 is TGCGCCAGCAGCTTGACTAGCGGGACGACCGGGGAGCTGTTTTTT.

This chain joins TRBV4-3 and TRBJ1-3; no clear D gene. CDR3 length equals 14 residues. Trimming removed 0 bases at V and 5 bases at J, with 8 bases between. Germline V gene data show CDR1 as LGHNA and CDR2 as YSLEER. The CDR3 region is CASSQDRGRNTIYF. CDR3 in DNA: TGCGCCAGCAGCCAAGACCGGGGAAGAAACACCATATATTTT.

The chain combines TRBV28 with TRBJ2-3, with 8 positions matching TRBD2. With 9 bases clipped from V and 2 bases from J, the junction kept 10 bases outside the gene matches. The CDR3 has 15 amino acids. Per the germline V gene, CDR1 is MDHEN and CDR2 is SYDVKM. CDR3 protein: CASSPSSGHTDTQYF. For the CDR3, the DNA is TGTGCCAGTTCGCCTTCTAGCGGGCACACAGATACGCAGTATTTT.

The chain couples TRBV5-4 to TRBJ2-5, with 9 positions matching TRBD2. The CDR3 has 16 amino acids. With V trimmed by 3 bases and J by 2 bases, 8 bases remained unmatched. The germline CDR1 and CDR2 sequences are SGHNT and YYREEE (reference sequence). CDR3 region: CASSSPGLADQETQYF. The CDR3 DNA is TGTGCCAGCAGCTCTCCGGGACTAGCCGATCAAGAGACCCAGTACTTC.

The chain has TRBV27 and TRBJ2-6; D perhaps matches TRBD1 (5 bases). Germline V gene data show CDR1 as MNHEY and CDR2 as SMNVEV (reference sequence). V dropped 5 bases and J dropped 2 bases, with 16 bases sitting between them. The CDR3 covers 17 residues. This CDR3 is CASSESLPGTGANVLTF. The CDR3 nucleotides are TGTGCCAGCAGTGAAAGCCTCCCAGGGACTGGGGCCAACGTCCTGACTTTC.